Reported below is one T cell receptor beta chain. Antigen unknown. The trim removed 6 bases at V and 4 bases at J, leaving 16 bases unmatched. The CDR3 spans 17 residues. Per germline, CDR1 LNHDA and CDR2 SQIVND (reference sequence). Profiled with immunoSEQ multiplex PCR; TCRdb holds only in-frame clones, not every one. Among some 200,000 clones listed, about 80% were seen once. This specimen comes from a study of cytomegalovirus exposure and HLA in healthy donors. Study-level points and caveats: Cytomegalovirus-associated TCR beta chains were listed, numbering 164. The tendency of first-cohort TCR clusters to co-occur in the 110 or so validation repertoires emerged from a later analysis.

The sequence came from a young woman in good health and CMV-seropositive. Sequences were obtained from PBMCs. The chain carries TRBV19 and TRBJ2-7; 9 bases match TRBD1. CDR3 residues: CASSSLTPGGQGYEQYF. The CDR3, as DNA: TGTGCCAGTAGCTCCCTTACGCCGGGGGGACAGGGATACGAGCAGTACTTC.